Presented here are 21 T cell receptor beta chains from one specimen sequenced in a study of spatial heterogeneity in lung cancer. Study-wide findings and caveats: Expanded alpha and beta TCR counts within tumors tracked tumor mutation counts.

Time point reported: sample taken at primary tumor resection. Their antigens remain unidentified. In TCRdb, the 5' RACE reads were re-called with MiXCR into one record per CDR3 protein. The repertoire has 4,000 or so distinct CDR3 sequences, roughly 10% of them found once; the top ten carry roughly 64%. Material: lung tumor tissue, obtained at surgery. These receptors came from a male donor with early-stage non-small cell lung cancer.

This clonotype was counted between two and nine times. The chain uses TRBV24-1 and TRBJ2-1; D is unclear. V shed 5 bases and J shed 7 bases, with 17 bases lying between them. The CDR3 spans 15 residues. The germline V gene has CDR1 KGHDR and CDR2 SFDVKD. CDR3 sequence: CATSGLGDLENEQFF. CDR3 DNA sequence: TGTGCCACCAGTGGCCTGGGTGACCTAGAGAATGAGCAGTTCTTC.

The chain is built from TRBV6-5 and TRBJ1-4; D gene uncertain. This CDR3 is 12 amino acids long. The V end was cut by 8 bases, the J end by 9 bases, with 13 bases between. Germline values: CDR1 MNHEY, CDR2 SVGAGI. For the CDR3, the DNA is TGTGCCAGCGGCGCCACCTTTAAAAAACTGTTTTTT. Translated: CASGATFKKLFF.

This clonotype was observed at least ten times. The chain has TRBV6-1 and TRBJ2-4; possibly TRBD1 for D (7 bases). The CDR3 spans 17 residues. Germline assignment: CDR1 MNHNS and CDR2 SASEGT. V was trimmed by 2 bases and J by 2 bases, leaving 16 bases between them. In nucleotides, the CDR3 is TGTGCCAGCAGTGAACGAGGGGGCGGGGTGTCCAAAAACATTCAGTACTTC. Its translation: CASSERGGGVSKNIQYF.

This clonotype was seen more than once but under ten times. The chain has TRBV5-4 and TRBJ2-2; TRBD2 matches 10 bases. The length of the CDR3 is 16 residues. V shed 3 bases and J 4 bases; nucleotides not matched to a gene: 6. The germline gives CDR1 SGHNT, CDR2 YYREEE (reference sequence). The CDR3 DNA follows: TGTGCCAGCAGCTCTGCTAGCGGGAGAACCACCGGGGAGCTGTTTTTT. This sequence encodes CASSSASGRTTGELFF.

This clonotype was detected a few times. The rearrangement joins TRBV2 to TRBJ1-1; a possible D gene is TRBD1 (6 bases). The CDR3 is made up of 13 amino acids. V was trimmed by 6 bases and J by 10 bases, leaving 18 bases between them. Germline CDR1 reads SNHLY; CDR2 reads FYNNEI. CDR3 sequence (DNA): TGTGCCAGCAGGCCCGGACAGCCCGAGGGAGCTTTCTTT. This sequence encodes CASRPGQPEGAFF.

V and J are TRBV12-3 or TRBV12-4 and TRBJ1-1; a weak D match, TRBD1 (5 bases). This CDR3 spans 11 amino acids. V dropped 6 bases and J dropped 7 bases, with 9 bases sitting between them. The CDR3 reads CASRGPGEAFF. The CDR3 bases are TGTGCCAGCAGGGGACCTGGTGAAGCTTTCTTT.

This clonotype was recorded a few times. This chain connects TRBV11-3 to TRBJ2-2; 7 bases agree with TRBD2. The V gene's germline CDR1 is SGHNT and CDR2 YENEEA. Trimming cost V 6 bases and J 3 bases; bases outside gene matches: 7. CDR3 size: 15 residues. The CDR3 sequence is CASSPLAGDTGELFF. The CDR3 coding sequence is TGTGCCAGCAGTCCCCTTGCGGGGGACACCGGGGAGCTGTTTTTT.

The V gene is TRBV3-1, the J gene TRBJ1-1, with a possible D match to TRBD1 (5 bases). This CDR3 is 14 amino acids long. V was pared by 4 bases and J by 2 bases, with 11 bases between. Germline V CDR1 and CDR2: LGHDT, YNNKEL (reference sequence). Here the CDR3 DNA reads TGTGCCAGCAGCCTCTTCGGGGGAAACACTGAAGCTTTCTTT. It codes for CASSLFGGNTEAFF.

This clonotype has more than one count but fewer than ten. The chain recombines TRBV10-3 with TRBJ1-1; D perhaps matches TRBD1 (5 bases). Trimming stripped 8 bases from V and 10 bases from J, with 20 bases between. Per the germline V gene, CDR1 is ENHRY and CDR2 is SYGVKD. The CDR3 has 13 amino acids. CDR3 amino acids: CAIGNQGPRGAFF. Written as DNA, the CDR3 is TGTGCCATCGGAAATCAGGGCCCACGGGGAGCTTTCTTT.

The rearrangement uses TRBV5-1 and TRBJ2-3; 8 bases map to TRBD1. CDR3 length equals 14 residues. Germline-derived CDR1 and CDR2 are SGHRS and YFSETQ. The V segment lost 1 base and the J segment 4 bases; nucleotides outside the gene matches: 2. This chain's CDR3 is CASSLTGGPDTQYF. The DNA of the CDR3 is TGCGCCAGCAGCTTGACAGGGGGACCAGATACGCAGTATTTT.

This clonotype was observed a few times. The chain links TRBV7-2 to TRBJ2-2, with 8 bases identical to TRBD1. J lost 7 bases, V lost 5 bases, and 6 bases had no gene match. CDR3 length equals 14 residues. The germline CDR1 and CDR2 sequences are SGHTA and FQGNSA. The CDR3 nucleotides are TGTGCCAGCAGCCTAGAGACAGGGGTCGGGGAGCTGTTTTTT. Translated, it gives CASSLETGVGELFF.

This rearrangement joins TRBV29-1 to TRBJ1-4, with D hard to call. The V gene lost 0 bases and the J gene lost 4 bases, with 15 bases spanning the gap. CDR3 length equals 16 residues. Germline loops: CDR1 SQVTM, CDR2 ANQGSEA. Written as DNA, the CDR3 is TGCAGCGTTGAAGACTCGACGACAAGCCTTAATGAAAAACTGTTTTTT. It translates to CSVEDSTTSLNEKLFF.

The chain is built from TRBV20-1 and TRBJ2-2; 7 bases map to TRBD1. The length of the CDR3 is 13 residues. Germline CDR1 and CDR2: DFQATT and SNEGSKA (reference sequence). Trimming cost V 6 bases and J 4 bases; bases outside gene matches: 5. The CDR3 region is CSAGQAGTGELFF. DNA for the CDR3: TGCAGTGCAGGACAGGCGGGCACCGGGGAGCTGTTTTTT.

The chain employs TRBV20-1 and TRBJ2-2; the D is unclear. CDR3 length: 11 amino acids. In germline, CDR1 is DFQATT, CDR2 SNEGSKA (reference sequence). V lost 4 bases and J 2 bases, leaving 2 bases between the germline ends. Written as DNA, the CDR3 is TGCAGTGCTAAAAACACCGGGGAGCTGTTTTTT. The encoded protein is CSAKNTGELFF.

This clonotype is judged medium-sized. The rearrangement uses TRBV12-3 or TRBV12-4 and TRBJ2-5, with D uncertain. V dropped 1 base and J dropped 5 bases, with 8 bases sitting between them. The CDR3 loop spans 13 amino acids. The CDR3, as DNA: TGTGCCAGCAGTTTAGGAGTATCGGAGACCCAGTACTTC. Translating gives CASSLGVSETQYF.

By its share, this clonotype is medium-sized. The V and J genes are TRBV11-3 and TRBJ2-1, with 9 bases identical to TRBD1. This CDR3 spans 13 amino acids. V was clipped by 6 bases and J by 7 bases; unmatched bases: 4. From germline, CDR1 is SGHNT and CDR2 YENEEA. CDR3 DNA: TGTGCCAGCAGTCAGGGGACAGGGAATGAGCAGTTCTTC. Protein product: CASSQGTGNEQFF. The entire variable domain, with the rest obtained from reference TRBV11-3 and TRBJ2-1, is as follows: EAGVVQSPRYKIIEKKQPVAFWCNPISGHNTLYWYLQNLGQGPELLIRYENEEAVDDSQLPKDRFSAERLKGVDSTLKIQPAELGDSAVYLCASSQGTGNEQFFGPGTRLTVL.

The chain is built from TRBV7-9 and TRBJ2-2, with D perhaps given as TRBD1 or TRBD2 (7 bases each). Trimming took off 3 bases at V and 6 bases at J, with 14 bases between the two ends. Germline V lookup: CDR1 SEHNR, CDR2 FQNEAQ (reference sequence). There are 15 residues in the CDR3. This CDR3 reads CASSFTTGRAGELFF. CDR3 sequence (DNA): TGTGCCAGCAGCTTCACGACAGGGAGGGCCGGGGAGCTGTTTTTT.

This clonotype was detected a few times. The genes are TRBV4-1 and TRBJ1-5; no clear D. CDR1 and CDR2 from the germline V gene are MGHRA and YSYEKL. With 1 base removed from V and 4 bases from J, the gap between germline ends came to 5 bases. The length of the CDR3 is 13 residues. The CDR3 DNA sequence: TGCGCCAGCAGCCAAGGCCCTAATCAGCCCCAGCATTTT. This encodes CASSQGPNQPQHF.

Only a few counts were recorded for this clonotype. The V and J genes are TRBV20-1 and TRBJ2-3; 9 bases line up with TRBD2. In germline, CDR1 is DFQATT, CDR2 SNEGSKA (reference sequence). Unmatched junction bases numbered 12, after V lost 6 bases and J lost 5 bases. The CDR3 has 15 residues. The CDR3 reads CSAAGAGGKVDTQYF. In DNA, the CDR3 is TGCAGTGCGGCCGGAGCGGGGGGAAAGGTAGATACGCAGTATTTT.

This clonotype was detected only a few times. The CDR3 reads CATQGAVTDTQYF. In nucleotides, the CDR3 is TGTGCCACACAGGGGGCCGTCACAGATACGCAGTATTTT. V usage is TRBV30 and J usage is TRBJ2-3, with 9 bases matching TRBD1. CDR1 and CDR2 (germline): GTSNPN, SVGIG (reference sequence). J lost 2 bases, V lost 8 bases, and 5 bases had no gene match. This CDR3 contains 13 residues. Full variable domain (missing parts from reference TRBV30 and TRBJ2-3): SQTIHQWPATLVQPVGSPLSLECTVEGTSNPNLYWYRQAAGRGLQLLFYSVGIGQISSEVPQNLSASRPQDRQFILSSKKLLLSDSGFYLCATQGAVTDTQYFGPGTRLTVL.

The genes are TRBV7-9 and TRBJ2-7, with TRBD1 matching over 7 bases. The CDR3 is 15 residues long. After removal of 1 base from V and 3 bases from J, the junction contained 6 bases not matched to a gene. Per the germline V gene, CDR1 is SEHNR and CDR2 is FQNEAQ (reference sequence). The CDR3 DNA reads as TGTGCCAGCAGCTTAGGACAGGGAATCGACTACGAGCAGTACGTC. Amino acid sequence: CASSLGQGIDYEQYV.